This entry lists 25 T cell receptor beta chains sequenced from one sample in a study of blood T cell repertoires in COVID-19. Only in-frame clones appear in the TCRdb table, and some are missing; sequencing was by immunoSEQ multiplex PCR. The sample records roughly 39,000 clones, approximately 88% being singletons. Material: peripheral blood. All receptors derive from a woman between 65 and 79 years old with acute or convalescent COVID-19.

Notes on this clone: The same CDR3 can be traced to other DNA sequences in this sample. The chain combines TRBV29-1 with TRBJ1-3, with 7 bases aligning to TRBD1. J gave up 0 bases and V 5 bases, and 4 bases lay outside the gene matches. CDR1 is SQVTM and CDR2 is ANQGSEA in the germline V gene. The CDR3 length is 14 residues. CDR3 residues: CSVRDSLSGNTIYF. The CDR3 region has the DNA TGCAGCGTTAGGGACAGTCTCTCTGGAAACACCATATATTTT.

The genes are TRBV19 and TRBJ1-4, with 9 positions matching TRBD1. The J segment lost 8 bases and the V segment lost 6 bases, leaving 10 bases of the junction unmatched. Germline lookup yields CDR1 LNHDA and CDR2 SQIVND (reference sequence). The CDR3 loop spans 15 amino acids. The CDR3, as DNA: TGTGCCAGTAGCCCCGGACAGGGGTTGTGGGAAAAACTGTTTTTT. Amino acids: CASSPGQGLWEKLFF.

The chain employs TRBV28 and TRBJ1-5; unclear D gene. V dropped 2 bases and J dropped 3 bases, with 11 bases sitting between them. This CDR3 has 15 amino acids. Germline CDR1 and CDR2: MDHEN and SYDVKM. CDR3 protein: CASSLAGSSNQPQHF. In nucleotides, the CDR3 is TGTGCCAGCAGTTTAGCGGGCAGCTCCAATCAGCCCCAGCATTTT.

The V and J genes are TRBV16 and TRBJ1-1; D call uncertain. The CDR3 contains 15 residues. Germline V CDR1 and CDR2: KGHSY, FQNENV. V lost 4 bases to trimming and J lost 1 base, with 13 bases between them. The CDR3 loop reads CASSPTAGGNTEAFF. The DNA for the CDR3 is TGTGCCAGCAGCCCCACGGCGGGCGGGAACACTGAAGCTTTCTTT.

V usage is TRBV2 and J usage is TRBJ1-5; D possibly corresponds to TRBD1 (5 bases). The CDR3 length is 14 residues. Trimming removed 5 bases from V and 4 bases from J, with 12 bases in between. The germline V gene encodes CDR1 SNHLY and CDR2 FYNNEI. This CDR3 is CASSNGGGNQPQHF. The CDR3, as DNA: TGTGCCAGCAGTAACGGGGGGGGTAATCAGCCCCAGCATTTT. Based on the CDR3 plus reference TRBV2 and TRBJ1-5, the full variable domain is EPEVTQTPSHQVTQMGQEVILRCVPISNHLYFYWYRQILGQKVEFLVSFYNNEISEKSEIFDDQFSVERPDGSNFTLKIRSTKLEDSAMYFCASSNGGGNQPQHFGDGTRLSIL.

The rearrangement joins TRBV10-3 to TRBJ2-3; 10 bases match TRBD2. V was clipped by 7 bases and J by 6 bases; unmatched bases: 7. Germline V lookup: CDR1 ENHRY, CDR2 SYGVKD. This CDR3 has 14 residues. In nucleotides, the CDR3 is TGTGCCATCACAACTAGCGGGACTTTGGATACGCAGTATTTT. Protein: CAITTSGTLDTQYF.

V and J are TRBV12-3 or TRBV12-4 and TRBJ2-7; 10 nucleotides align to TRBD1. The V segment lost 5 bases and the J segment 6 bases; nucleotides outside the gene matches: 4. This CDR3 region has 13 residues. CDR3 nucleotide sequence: TGTGCCAGCAGTAGGGACAGGGGTTCCGAGCAGTACGTC. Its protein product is CASSRDRGSEQYV.

The CDR3, as DNA: TGCGCCAGCAGCTTTCCGGGACAGGTGCCCAATGAGCAGTTCTTC. Its protein product is CASSFPGQVPNEQFF. V is TRBV5-1 and J is TRBJ2-1, with TRBD1 identical over 8 bases. The ends lost 2 bases at V and 6 bases at J; junction bases unmatched: 7. Germline loops: CDR1 SGHRS, CDR2 YFSETQ. The CDR3 sequence is 15 residues long.

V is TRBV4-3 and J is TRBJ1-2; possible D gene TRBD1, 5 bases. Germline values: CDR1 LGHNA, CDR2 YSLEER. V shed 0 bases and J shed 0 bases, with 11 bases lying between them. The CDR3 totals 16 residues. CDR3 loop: CASSQDRSRANYGYTF. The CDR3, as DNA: TGCGCCAGCAGCCAAGATCGGAGCAGGGCTAACTATGGCTACACCTTC.

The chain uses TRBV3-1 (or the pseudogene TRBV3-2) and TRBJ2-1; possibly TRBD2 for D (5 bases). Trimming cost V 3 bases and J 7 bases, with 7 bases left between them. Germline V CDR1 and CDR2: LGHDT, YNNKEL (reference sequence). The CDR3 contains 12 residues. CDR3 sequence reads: CASSQDLNEQFF. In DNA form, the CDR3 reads TGTGCCAGCAGCCAGGACTTAAATGAGCAGTTCTTC.

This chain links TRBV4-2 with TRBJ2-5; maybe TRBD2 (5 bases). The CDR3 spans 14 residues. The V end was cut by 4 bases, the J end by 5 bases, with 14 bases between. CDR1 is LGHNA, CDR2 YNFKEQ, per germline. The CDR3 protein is CASSPGKYGETQYF. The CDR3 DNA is TGTGCCAGCAGCCCCGGGAAGTACGGGGAGACCCAGTACTTC.

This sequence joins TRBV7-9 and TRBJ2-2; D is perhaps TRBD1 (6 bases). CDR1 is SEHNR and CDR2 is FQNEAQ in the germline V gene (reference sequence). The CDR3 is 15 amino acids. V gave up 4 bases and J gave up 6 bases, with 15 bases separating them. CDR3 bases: TGTGCCAGCAGCTCGTATCTACAGGGCTCCGGGGAGCTGTTTTTT. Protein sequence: CASSSYLQGSGELFF.

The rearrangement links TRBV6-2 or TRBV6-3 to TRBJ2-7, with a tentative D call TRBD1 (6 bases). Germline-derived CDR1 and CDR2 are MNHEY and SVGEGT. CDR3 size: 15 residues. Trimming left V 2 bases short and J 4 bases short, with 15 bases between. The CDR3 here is CASSYPGQTSYEQYV. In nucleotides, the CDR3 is TGTGCCAGCAGTTACCCAGGACAGACCTCATACGAGCAGTACGTC.

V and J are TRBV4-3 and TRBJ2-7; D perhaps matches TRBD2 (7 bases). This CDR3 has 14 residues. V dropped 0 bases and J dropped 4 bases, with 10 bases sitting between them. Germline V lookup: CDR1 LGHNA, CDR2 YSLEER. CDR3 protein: CASSQDRGAYEQYV. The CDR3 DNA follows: TGCGCCAGCAGCCAAGATCGGGGGGCGTACGAGCAGTACGTC.

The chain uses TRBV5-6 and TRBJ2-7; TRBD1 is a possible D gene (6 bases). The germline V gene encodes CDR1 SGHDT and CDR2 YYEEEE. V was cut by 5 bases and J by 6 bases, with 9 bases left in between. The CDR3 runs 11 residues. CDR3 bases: TGTGCCAGCAGTCAGGGGTTCGAGCAGTACGTC. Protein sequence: CASSQGFEQYV.

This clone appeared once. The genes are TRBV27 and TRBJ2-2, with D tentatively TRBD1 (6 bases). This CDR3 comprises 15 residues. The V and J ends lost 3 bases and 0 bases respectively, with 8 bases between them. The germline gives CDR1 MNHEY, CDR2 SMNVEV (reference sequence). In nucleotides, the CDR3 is TGTGCCAGCAGTTTTGGGACAACGAACACCGGGGAGCTGTTTTTT. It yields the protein CASSFGTTNTGELFF.

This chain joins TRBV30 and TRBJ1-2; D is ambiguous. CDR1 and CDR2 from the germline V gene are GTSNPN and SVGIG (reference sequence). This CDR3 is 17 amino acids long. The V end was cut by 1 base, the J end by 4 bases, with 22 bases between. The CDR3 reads CAWSDVLREPPFYGYTF. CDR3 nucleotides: TGTGCCTGGAGTGATGTCTTGAGGGAGCCCCCCTTCTATGGCTACACCTTC.

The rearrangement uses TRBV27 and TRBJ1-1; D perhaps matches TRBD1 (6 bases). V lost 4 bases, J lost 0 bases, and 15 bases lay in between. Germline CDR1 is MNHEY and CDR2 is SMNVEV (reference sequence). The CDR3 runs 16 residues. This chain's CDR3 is CASSSSTGVVNTEAFF. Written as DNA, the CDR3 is TGTGCCAGCAGTTCATCGACAGGCGTGGTGAACACTGAAGCTTTCTTT.

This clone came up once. CDR3 sequence reads: CASSFLAGKENEQFF. DNA of the CDR3: TGTGCCAGCAGCTTTTTAGCGGGGAAGGAGAATGAGCAGTTCTTC. V and J are TRBV11-3 and TRBJ2-1; TRBD2 matches at 8 bases. The J segment lost 7 bases and the V segment lost 3 bases, leaving 8 bases of the junction unmatched. The CDR3 spans 15 residues. The germline V gene encodes CDR1 SGHNT and CDR2 YENEEA. The full variable domain, its missing parts supplied by reference TRBV11-3 and TRBJ2-1, is EAGVVQSPRYKIIEKKQPVAFWCNPISGHNTLYWYLQNLGQGPELLIRYENEEAVDDSQLPKDRFSAERLKGVDSTLKIQPAELGDSAVYLCASSFLAGKENEQFFGPGTRLTVL.

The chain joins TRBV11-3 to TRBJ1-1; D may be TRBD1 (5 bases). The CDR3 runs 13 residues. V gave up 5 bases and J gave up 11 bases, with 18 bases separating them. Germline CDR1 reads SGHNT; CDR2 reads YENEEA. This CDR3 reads CASSLDAGRRAFF. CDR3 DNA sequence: TGTGCCAGCAGCCTGGACGCGGGGCGCAGGGCTTTCTTT.

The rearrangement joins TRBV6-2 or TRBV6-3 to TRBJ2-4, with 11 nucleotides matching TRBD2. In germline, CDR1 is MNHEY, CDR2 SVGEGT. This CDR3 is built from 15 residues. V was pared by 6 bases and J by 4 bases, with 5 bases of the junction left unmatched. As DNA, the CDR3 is TGTGCCAGCAGCCCAGGACTAGCGGGTAAAAACATTCAGTACTTC. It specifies CASSPGLAGKNIQYF.

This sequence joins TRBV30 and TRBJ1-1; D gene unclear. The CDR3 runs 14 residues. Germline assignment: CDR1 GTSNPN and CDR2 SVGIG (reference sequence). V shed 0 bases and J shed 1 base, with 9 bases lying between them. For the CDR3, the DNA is TGTGCCTGGAGTGTGGGTGGCGGGAACACTGAAGCTTTCTTT. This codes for CAWSVGGGNTEAFF.

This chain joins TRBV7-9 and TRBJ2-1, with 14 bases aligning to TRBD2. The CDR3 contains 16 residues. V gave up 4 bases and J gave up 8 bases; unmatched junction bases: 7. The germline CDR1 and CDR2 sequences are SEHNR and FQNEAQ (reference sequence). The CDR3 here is CASSSHRTSGRHEQFF. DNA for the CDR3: TGTGCCAGCAGCTCCCATCGGACTAGCGGGAGGCATGAGCAGTTCTTC.

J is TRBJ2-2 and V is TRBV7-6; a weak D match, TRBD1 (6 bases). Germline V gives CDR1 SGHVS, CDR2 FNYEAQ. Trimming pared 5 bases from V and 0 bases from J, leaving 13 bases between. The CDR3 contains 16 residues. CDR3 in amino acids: CASSAGQTANTGELFF. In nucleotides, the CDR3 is TGTGCCAGCAGCGCCGGACAGACCGCGAACACCGGGGAGCTGTTTTTT.

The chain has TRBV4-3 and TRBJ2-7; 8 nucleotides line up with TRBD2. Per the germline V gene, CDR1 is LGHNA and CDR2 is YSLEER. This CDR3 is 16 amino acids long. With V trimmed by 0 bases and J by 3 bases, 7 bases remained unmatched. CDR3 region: CASSQERTSFIYEQYV. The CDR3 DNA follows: TGCGCCAGCAGCCAAGAAAGGACTAGCTTTATCTACGAGCAGTACGTC.